This T cell receptor (beta chain) emerged from a study of T-cell memory formation after mild COVID-19. Study context: Largely donor-specific sequence clusters came from a couple of donors.

Whole-study results and caveats: Later expanders leaned CD4+, whereas clones that contracted between day 15 and 85 were balanced CD4/CD8.

A note on this clonotype: Its antigen is not identified.

TCR alpha and TCR beta cDNA libraries with sample barcodes and UMIs came from 5'RACE using constant-segment primers. TCRdb recomputed calls from the 5' RACE reads with MiXCR, one row per CDR3 protein. The sample includes approximately 290,000 distinct CDR3 sequences, about a sixth of them seen just once. Deletions cut 5 bases from V and 3 bases from J, with 19 bases between. Germline CDR1 LNHDA, CDR2 SQIVND (reference sequence). The CDR3 contains 16 residues. The genes are TRBV19 and TRBJ1-1, with a tentative D call TRBD1 (6 bases). The specimen sequenced was PBMCs or a T cell subset sorted from them (not recorded which). The receptor was derived from a man between 18 and 35 years old who had mild COVID-19 (a few samples of this study predate the infection). Cell type and time point are not known. CDR3 coding DNA: TGTGCCAGTAGTGGACGACAGGTACCGGAGGACACTGAAGCTTTCTTT. Protein product: CASSGRQVPEDTEAFF.